This T cell receptor beta chain was sequenced during a study of T cell responses to AZD1222 COVID-19 vaccine. About the research overall: Second doses that came at about 4 or about 12 weeks were put together.

V was pared by 9 bases and J by 1 base, with 15 bases between. Per the germline V gene, CDR1 is SNHLY and CDR2 is FYNNEI. This CDR3 is built from 14 residues. TCRdb keeps only in-frame clones here, not all; method: immunoSEQ multiplex PCR. The sample has around 100,000 clones, roughly 89% seen once; the top ten hold roughly 15%. Sequenced material: peripheral blood, taken on day 0 of AZD1222 vaccination. The sequence was collected from an adult in good health. The rearrangement uses TRBV2 and TRBJ1-1; D unresolved. This CDR3 reads CARAGGGANTEAFF. The CDR3 nucleotides read TGTGCCAGGGCCGGTGGAGGAGCGAACACTGAAGCTTTCTTT.